The sequence of this T cell receptor (beta chain) was determined in a study of blood T cells in healthy people across ages. Study context: Template switching recovered approximately one barcoded beta molecule for every two T cells.

V was cut by 3 bases and J by 0 bases, with 12 bases left in between. The CDR3 has 15 residues. The V gene's germline CDR1 is DFQATT and CDR2 SNEGSKA (reference sequence). With a J-beta primer mix and a sample-barcoded 5' primer, a second PCR ran about 6 to 11 cycles. Individual samples furnished no less than 3 million CDR3-containing paired-end reads apiece. TCRdb reprocessed the 5' RACE reads via MiXCR and lists one record per CDR3 protein. Found here are 500,000 to 550,000 distinct CDR3 sequences, less than 25% of them singletons; the top ten hold roughly 9%. These data were also filed under a second study, of T cells of mothers and their children. From that report: RNA extracted was entirely used for cDNA synthesis, roughly 1.4 ug per 15 ul.

The sequencing input was blood. The TCR originated in a boy aged 5-17 years in good health. The chain joins TRBV20-1 to TRBJ2-4; D ambiguous. The CDR3 sequence is CSAREEELAKNIQYF. The DNA of the CDR3 is TGCAGTGCTAGGGAAGAGGAATTAGCCAAAAACATTCAGTACTTC.